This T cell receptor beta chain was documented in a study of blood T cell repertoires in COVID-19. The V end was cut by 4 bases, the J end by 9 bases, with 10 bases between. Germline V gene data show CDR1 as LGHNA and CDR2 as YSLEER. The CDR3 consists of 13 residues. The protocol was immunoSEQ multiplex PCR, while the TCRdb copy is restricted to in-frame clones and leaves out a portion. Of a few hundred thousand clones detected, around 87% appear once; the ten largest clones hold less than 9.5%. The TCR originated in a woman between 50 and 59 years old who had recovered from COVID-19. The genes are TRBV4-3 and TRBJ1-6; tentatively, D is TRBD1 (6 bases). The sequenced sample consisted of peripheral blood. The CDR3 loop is CASSRGGRSPLHF. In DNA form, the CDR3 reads TGCGCCAGCAGCCGCGGGGGCCGTTCACCCCTCCACTTT.